The rows below give T cell receptor beta chains drawn from one sample of a study of blood T cell repertoires in COVID-19. Sequencing used immunoSEQ multiplex PCR; TCRdb keeps in-frame clones, though not all of them. The sample comprises fewer than 400,000 clones, approximately 83% of which are singletons, and 2.2% rests with the top ten. The sequencing input was PBMCs or T cells enriched from blood (not recorded which). The receptors were sampled from a man aged 25-45 years who had recovered from COVID-19. Both conserved end residues are part of each CDR3. D genes are given only for firm matches. The size entry is marked missing in some rows and otherwise reads once, few, many or a size class.

j_gene | v_gene | d_gene | abundance | CDR3aa | CDR3nt
TRBJ2-1 | TRBV5-4 | TRBD1 | . | CASSLTGASYNEQFF | TGTGCCAGCAGCTTGACAGGGGCGTCCTACAATGAGCAGTTCTTC
TRBJ1-6 | TRBV30 | TRBD1 | . | CAWRDSGQGNSPLHF | TGTGCCTGGAGGGACTCGGGACAGGGTAATTCACCCCTCCACTTT
TRBJ1-1 | TRBV30 | . | . | CAWSDVGGATAFF | TGTGCCTGGAGCGATGTCGGGGGGGCGACCGCTTTCTTT
TRBJ1-2 | TRBV5-5 | . | . | CASRPFSTVPYGYTF | TGTGCCAGCAGACCCTTTTCGACAGTTCCCTATGGCTACACCTTC
TRBJ2-2 | TRBV18 | . | . | CASSPIGELFF | TGTGCCAGCTCACCTATCGGGGAGCTGTTTTTT
TRBJ2-5 | TRBV28 | TRBD2 | . | CASSNGGETQYF | TGTGCCAGCAGTAACGGGGGGGAGACCCAGTACTTC
TRBJ2-1 | TRBV5-6 | . | . | CASSLAGGYEQFF | TGTGCCAGCAGCTTGGCGGGGGGCTATGAGCAGTTCTTC
TRBJ1-4 | TRBV30 | TRBD1 | . | CAWSEGAGGEKLFF | TGTGCCTGGAGCGAGGGGGCTGGTGGTGAAAAACTGTTTTTT
TRBJ1-2 | TRBV24-1 | . | . | CATSDSTYGYTF | TGTGCCACCAGTGATTCGACATATGGCTACACCTTC
TRBJ2-3 | TRBV24-1 | TRBD1 | . | CATSDYPGQGTTDTQYF | TGTGCCACCAGTGACTACCCAGGACAGGGGACCACAGATACGCAGTATTTT
TRBJ2-7 | TRBV5-1 | TRBD1 | . | CASSFGGQGGYEQYF | TGCGCCAGCAGCTTCGGGGGACAGGGAGGGTACGAGCAGTACTTC
TRBJ1-6 | TRBV6-1 | . | . | CASRGARGSSSRSYNSPLHF | TGTGCCAGCCGTGGAGCCAGGGGATCCTCCTCGCGGTCCTATAATTCACCCCTCCACTTT
TRBJ1-2 | TRBV5-1 | TRBD1 | few | CASRQTGESYGYTF | TGCGCCAGCAGACAGACAGGGGAAAGCTATGGCTACACCTTC
TRBJ2-3 | TRBV2 | . | few | CASREPVQDTQYF | TGTGCCAGCAGGGAGCCAGTACAAGATACGCAGTATTTT
TRBJ1-4 | TRBV4-2 | . | . | CASSQNQAGNEKLFF | TGTGCCAGCAGCCAGAACCAGGCAGGGAACGAAAAACTGTTTTTT
TRBJ2-5 | TRBV7-9 | . | . | CASSVHGETQYF | TGTGCCAGCAGCGTGCACGGAGAGACCCAGTACTTC
TRBJ1-1 | TRBV30 | . | . | CAWINTEAFF | TGTGCCTGGATAAACACTGAAGCTTTCTTT
TRBJ1-2 | TRBV5-8 | . | . | CASSPGQNTNYGYTF | TGTGCCAGCAGCCCCGGACAGAATACTAACTATGGCTACACCTTC
TRBJ1-1 | TRBV14 | TRBD1 | . | CASSQDQGGWVTEAFF | TGTGCCAGCAGCCAAGATCAGGGGGGTTGGGTCACTGAAGCTTTCTTT
TRBJ2-5 | TRBV4-2 | TRBD2 | . | CASSHGGAAGQETQYF | TGTGCCAGCAGCCACGGGGGGGCAGCGGGACAAGAGACCCAGTACTTC
TRBJ2-7 | TRBV27 | . | . | CASSFGGRLYEQYF | TGTGCCAGCAGTTTCGGGGGACGACTATACGAGCAGTACTTC
TRBJ2-3 | TRBV6-5 | . | . | CASRAEWDTQYF | TGTGCCAGCAGAGCCGAGTGGGATACGCAGTATTTT
TRBJ1-2 | TRBV7-9 | . | . | CASSLAFGQGGSYTF | TGTGCCAGCAGCTTAGCTTTTGGGCAGGGCGGTAGCTACACCTTC
TRBJ2-6 | TRBV6-4 | . | . | CASTSGVPGDGANVLTF | TGTGCCAGCACCTCCGGAGTTCCGGGGGACGGGGCCAACGTCCTGACTTTC
TRBJ2-3 | TRBV9 | . | . | CASSAGRYSTDTQYF | TGTGCCAGCAGCGCCGGTAGATACAGCACAGATACGCAGTATTTT
TRBJ1-1 | TRBV14 | TRBD1 | . | CASSQGTGLKLNTEAFF | TGTGCCAGCAGCCAAGGGACAGGGCTCAAATTGAACACTGAAGCTTTCTTT
TRBJ2-6 | TRBV4-3 | . | . | CASSHADSHRISSGANVLTF | TGCGCCAGCAGCCATGCGGACAGCCACCGGATCTCCTCTGGGGCCAACGTCCTGACTTTC
TRBJ1-4 | TRBV7-6 | . | . | CASSSGWQATEKLFF | TGTGCCAGCAGCTCGGGGTGGCAGGCGACCGAAAAACTGTTTTTT
TRBJ2-1 | TRBV7-2 | . | . | CASSLERSRLLSYNEQFF | TGTGCCAGCAGCTTAGAGAGGTCGCGACTCCTCTCCTACAATGAGCAGTTCTTC